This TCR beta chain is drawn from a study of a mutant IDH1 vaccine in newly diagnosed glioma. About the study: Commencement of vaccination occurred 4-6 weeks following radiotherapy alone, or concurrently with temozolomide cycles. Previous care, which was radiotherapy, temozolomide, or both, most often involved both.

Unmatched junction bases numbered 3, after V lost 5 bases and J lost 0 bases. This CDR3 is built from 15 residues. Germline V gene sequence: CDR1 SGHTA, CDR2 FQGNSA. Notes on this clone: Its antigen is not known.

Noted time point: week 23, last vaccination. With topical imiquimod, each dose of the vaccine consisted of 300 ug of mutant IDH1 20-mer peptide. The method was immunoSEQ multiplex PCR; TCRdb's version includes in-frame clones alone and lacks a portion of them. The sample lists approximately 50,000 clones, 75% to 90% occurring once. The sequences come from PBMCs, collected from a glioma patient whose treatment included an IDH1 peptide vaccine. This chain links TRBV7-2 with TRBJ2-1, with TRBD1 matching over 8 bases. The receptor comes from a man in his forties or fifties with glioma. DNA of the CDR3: TGTGCCAGCAGCACCGGGACAGGCTCCTACAATGAGCAGTTCTTC. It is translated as CASSTGTGSYNEQFF.